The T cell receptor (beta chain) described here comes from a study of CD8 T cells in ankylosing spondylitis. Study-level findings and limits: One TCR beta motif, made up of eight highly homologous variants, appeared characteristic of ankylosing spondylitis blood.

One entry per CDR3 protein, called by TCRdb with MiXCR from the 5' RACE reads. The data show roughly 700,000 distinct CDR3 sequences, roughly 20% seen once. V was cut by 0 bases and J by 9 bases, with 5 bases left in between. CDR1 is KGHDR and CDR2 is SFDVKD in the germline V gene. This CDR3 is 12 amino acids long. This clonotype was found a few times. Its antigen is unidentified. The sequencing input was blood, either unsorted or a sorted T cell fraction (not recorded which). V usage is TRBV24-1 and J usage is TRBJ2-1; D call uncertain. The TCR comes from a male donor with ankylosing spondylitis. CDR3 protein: CATSDLQSEQFF. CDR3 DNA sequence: TGTGCCACCAGTGATTTGCAAAGTGAGCAGTTCTTC.